Listed here are 21 T cell receptor beta chains from one sample, sequenced in a study of T cell clones after liver transplantation. Assay used: immunoSEQ multiplex PCR; TCRdb lists only in-frame clones, some missing. The repertoire holds approximately 100,000 clones, with about 81% as singletons. The sample here was CD4+ T cells from blood, taken before liver transplant. All receptors come from a human donor who received a liver transplant.

This chain uses TRBV7-3 with TRBJ1-1; D is unresolved. The CDR3 sequence is 13 residues long. Trimming left V 2 bases short and J 2 bases short, with 6 bases between. CDR1 is SGHTA and CDR2 is FQGTGA in the germline V gene. This chain's CDR3 is CASSLLFNTEAFF. The CDR3 coding sequence is TGTGCCAGCAGCTTACTCTTTAACACTGAAGCTTTCTTT.

V is TRBV28 and J is TRBJ2-2; no clear D. The CDR3 covers 15 residues. Per germline, CDR1 MDHEN and CDR2 SYDVKM. Trimming removed 2 bases at V and 7 bases at J, with 14 bases between. The CDR3 spells CASSLKTPLGGELFF. The DNA for the CDR3 is TGTGCCAGCAGTTTAAAAACTCCTTTAGGCGGGGAGCTGTTTTTT.

The V gene is TRBV5-4, the J gene TRBJ2-5; 10 nucleotides match TRBD1. Germline assignment: CDR1 SGHNT and CDR2 YYREEE (reference sequence). Trimming removed 5 bases from V and 4 bases from J; junction bases left unmatched: 2. The CDR3 runs to 13 residues. The CDR3 DNA reads TGTGCCAGCAGTCGGGACAGGGGAGAGACCCAGTACTTC. Its translation is CASSRDRGETQYF.

Of note for this clone: Other DNA sequences in this specimen translate into the identical CDR3. The chain couples TRBV5-6 to TRBJ2-7; D may be TRBD2 (5 bases). This CDR3 is built from 16 residues. The V end lost 0 bases, the J end lost 5 bases, and 18 bases lay between the germline ends. Per germline, CDR1 SGHDT and CDR2 YYEEEE. CDR3 DNA sequence: TGTGCCAGCAGCTTGGAGATAAGGGCAGCCGGGAACGAGCAGTACTTC. The encoded protein is CASSLEIRAAGNEQYF.

This clone was detected only a few times. This chain uses TRBV5-1 with TRBJ1-1, with 7 bases identical to TRBD1. The CDR3 has 15 residues. Unmatched junction bases numbered 8, after V lost 0 bases and J lost 6 bases. Per germline, CDR1 SGHRS and CDR2 YFSETQ. Here the CDR3 reads CASSLVVRQGAEAFF. For the CDR3, the DNA is TGCGCCAGCAGCTTGGTGGTCAGGCAGGGGGCTGAAGCTTTCTTT.

The V and J genes are TRBV7-9 and TRBJ2-7; D remains unclear. This CDR3 spans 12 amino acids. CDR1 SEHNR and CDR2 FQNEAQ come from the germline V gene (reference sequence). The V end lost 1 base, the J end lost 1 base, and 2 bases lay between the germline ends. The CDR3 here is CASSLVSYEQYF. The CDR3 DNA is TGTGCCAGCAGCTTAGTGTCCTACGAGCAGTACTTC.

The J gene is TRBJ1-1, the V gene TRBV10-3; TRBD1 matches 7 bases. After removal of 5 bases from V and 4 bases from J, the junction contained 10 bases not matched to a gene. CDR1 and CDR2 from the germline V gene are ENHRY and SYGVKD. The CDR3 extends over 15 amino acids. CDR3 protein: CAISPYDRAGTEAFF. Here the CDR3 DNA reads TGTGCCATCAGTCCCTATGACAGGGCTGGCACTGAAGCTTTCTTT.

The V gene is TRBV29-1, the J gene TRBJ1-4; TRBD1 is a possible D gene (5 bases). The CDR3 sequence is 14 residues long. Trimming removed 5 bases at V and 3 bases at J, with 13 bases between. CDR1 and CDR2 from the germline V gene are SQVTM and ANQGSEA. Written as DNA, the CDR3 is TGCAGCGTTCGGCCGGGGGGGGCTAATGAAAAACTGTTTTTT. It codes for CSVRPGGANEKLFF.

V is TRBV5-1 and J is TRBJ1-5, with D unclear. CDR1 is SGHRS, CDR2 YFSETQ, per germline. This CDR3 is built from 14 residues. Trimming cost V 0 bases and J 3 bases, with 7 bases left between them. CDR3 amino acids: CASSLGDINQPQHF. CDR3 nucleotide sequence: TGCGCCAGCAGCTTGGGTGATATCAATCAGCCCCAGCATTTT.

This chain joins TRBV25-1 and TRBJ2-1, with TRBD1 matching 8 bases. Germline assignment: CDR1 MGHDK and CDR2 SYGVNS. The CDR3 has 16 amino acids. V shed 7 bases, J shed 0 bases, and the junction held 8 bases outside the gene matches. CDR3 sequence reads: CASTSTGGRSYNEQFF. The CDR3 DNA reads as TGTGCCAGCACTTCTACAGGGGGACGCTCCTACAATGAGCAGTTCTTC.

The rearrangement links TRBV5-1 to TRBJ1-2; no clear D. The ends were cut back, 4 bases at V and 6 bases at J, with 13 bases in the middle. Germline CDR1 and CDR2: SGHRS and YFSETQ. This CDR3 comprises 13 residues. The CDR3 region is CASSPGPSDGYTF. The CDR3 coding sequence is TGCGCCAGCAGCCCAGGCCCATCCGATGGCTACACCTTC.

This sequence joins TRBV9 and TRBJ2-1, with 10 positions matching TRBD2. J gave up 4 bases and V 0 bases, and 4 bases lay outside the gene matches. The CDR3 covers 16 residues. The germline V gene has CDR1 SGDLS and CDR2 YYNGEE. CDR3 DNA: TGTGCCAGCAGCGTAGGGATAGCGGGGGGTTACAATGAGCAGTTCTTC. This sequence encodes CASSVGIAGGYNEQFF.

The chain links TRBV7-6 to TRBJ1-5, with a possible D match to TRBD1 (6 bases). V lost 1 base to trimming and J lost 4 bases, with 8 bases between them. In germline, CDR1 is SGHVS, CDR2 FNYEAQ. This CDR3 has 14 amino acids. The CDR3 protein is CASSLGGQNQPQHF. The CDR3, as DNA: TGTGCCAGCAGCTTAGGCGGACAGAATCAGCCCCAGCATTTT.

V and J are TRBV19 and TRBJ2-2, with 8 bases identical to TRBD1. V lost 4 bases, J lost 3 bases, and 10 bases stayed unmatched. The CDR3 loop spans 17 amino acids. Germline V gives CDR1 LNHDA, CDR2 SQIVND (reference sequence). CDR3 sequence: CASSNPGQALYTGELFF. CDR3 DNA: TGTGCCAGTAGTAACCCGGGACAGGCCCTCTACACCGGGGAGCTGTTTTTT.

The chain links TRBV15 to TRBJ2-3; D may be TRBD2 (6 bases). V gave up 5 bases and J gave up 2 bases, with 8 bases separating them. CDR3 length: 13 amino acids. The germline gives CDR1 LNHNV, CDR2 YYDKDF (reference sequence). DNA of the CDR3: TGTGCCACCAGCTGGGACTTCACAGATACGCAGTATTTT. Protein sequence: CATSWDFTDTQYF.

This rearrangement joins TRBV7-8 to TRBJ1-2; TRBD1 matches at 9 bases. Germline lookup yields CDR1 SGHVS and CDR2 FQNEAQ. The CDR3 loop spans 15 amino acids. Losses at the gene ends were 5 bases for V and 2 bases for J; bases not matched to a gene: 6. DNA of the CDR3: TGTGCCAGCAGCCGGACAGGGGCGAGAAACTATGGCTACACCTTC. Its protein is CASSRTGARNYGYTF.

This clone was counted between two and nine times. The J gene is TRBJ2-1, the V gene TRBV5-4, with D unclear. The ends were cut back, 2 bases at V and 6 bases at J, with 3 bases in the middle. In germline, CDR1 is SGHNT, CDR2 YYREEE (reference sequence). This CDR3 contains 11 residues. The CDR3 is CASSFSNEQFF. In nucleotides, the CDR3 is TGTGCCAGCAGCTTTAGCAATGAGCAGTTCTTC.

The chain employs TRBV7-9 and TRBJ2-5; the match to TRBD2 covers 13 bases. The CDR3 extends over 17 amino acids. Germline CDR1 is SEHNR and CDR2 is FQNEAQ (reference sequence). V shed 5 bases and J 5 bases; nucleotides not matched to a gene: 11. The CDR3 DNA reads as TGTGCCAGCAGCCAGTTCACTAGCGGGAGGGCCGGGGAGACCCAGTACTTC. Translated: CASSQFTSGRAGETQYF.

V usage is TRBV5-5 and J usage is TRBJ1-4; maybe TRBD1 (5 bases). Trimming removed 5 bases at V and 7 bases at J, with 12 bases between. CDR1 SGHKS and CDR2 YYEKEE come from the germline V gene (reference sequence). CDR3 size: 13 residues. The CDR3 coding sequence is TGTGCCAGCAGGACCCAGGGTGCTGAAAAACTGTTTTTT. Translating it yields CASRTQGAEKLFF.

This clone has a single count. The V and J genes are TRBV7-8 and TRBJ2-1; D remains ambiguous. V shed 1 base and J shed 10 bases, with 11 bases lying between them. Germline loops: CDR1 SGHVS, CDR2 FQNEAQ. The CDR3 has 13 amino acids. The CDR3 DNA reads as TGTGCCAGCAGCTTAGTTGGTCCGAGCGAGCAGTTCTTC. This codes for CASSLVGPSEQFF.

This chain uses TRBV10-3 with TRBJ2-6; 7 bases line up with TRBD1. The germline CDR1 and CDR2 sequences are ENHRY and SYGVKD. The CDR3 runs 18 residues. V was pared by 9 bases and J by 0 bases, with 14 bases of the junction left unmatched. The CDR3 sequence: CAMSRGQSDRSGANVLTF. CDR3 bases: TGTGCCATGTCCCGGGGACAGTCAGATCGCTCTGGGGCCAACGTCCTGACTTTC.